This T cell receptor beta chain is from a study of post-analysis software for immune sequencing data. Study details: Multiple sclerosis in the patients followed relapsing-remitting, secondary progressive and progressive-relapsing courses. Study-level points and caveats: Normalized Chao1 diversity was significantly lower in multiple sclerosis patients than in controls. Samples prepared in the same batch strongly co-clustered by F measure.

As for this clonotype: Its antigen is as yet unknown.

TCR beta libraries were prepared from cDNA with unique molecular identifiers. TCRdb recomputed calls from the PCR reads with MiXCR, one row per CDR3 protein. In the table there are hundreds of thousands of distinct CDR3 sequences, about 27% of which are singletons. The sequence was collected from a girl between 5 and 17 years old with multiple sclerosis. The specimen sequenced was blood.

The CDR3 sequence is CASSLEGPPSYNEQFF. The CDR3 DNA is TGCGCCAGCAGCTTGGAGGGTCCCCCATCCTACAATGAGCAGTTCTTC. This chain uses TRBV5-1 with TRBJ2-1; D ambiguous. V was pared by 0 bases and J by 1 base, with 11 bases between. Germline CDR1 reads SGHRS; CDR2 reads YFSETQ. The CDR3 runs to 16 residues.